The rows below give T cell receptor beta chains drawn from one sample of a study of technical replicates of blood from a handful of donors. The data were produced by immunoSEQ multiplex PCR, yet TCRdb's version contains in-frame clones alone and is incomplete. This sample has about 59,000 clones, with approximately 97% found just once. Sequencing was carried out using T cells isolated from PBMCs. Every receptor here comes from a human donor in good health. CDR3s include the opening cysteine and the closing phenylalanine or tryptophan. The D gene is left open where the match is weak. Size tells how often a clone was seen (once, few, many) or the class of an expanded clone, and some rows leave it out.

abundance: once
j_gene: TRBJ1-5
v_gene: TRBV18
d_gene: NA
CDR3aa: CASSPESSNQPQHF
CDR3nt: TGTGCCAGCTCACCTGAGAGTTCCAATCAGCCCCAGCATTTT

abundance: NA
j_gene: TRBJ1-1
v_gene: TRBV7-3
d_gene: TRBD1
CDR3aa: CASSWTGGRNTEAFF
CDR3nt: TGTGCCAGCAGCTGGACAGGGGGAAGGAACACTGAAGCTTTCTTT

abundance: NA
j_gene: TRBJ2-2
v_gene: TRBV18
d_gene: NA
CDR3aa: CASSPPSTLQGSGELFF
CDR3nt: TGTGCCAGCTCACCACCTTCCACCCTCCAGGGGTCCGGGGAGCTGTTTTTT

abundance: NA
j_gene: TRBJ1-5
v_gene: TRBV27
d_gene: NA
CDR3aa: CASSFGQYQPQHF
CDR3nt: TGTGCCAGCAGTTTCGGACAGTATCAGCCCCAGCATTTT

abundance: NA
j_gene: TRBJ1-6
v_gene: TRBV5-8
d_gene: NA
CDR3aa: CASSFRSGSYNSPLHF
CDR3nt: TGTGCCAGCAGCTTCCGGTCAGGCTCCTATAATTCACCCCTCCACTTT

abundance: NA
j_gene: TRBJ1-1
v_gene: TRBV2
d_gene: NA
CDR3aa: CASSEMRDTSNTEAFF
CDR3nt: TGTGCCAGCAGTGAAATGAGGGACACCTCCAACACTGAAGCTTTCTTT

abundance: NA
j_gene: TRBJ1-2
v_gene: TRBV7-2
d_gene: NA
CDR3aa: CASSPPRGGYTF
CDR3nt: TGTGCCAGCAGCCCCCCCAGGGGTGGCTACACCTTC

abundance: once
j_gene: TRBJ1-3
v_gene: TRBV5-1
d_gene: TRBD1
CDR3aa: CASSFSGQGAGNTIYF
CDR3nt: TGCGCCAGCAGCTTCTCGGGACAGGGGGCTGGAAACACCATATATTTT

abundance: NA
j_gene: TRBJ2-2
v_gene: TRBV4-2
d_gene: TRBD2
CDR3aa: CASSLRGGLAENTGELFF
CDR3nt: TGTGCCAGCAGCCTAAGGGGTGGACTAGCGGAGAACACCGGGGAGCTGTTTTTT

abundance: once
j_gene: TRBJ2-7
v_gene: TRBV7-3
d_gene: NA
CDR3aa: CASSPGTGVYEQYF
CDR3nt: TGTGCCAGCAGCCCGGGGACTGGGGTCTACGAGCAGTACTTC

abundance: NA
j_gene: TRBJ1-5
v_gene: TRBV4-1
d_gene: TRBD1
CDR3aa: CASSQPGQVNQPQHF
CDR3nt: TGCGCCAGCAGCCAACCGGGACAGGTTAATCAGCCCCAGCATTTT

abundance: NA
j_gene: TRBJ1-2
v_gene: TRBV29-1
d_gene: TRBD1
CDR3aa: CSVGTGKTYGYTF
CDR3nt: TGCAGCGTTGGGACAGGGAAGACCTATGGCTACACCTTC

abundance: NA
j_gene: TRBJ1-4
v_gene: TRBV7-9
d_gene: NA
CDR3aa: CASSSGRGEKLFF
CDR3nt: TGTGCCAGCAGCTCCGGCAGGGGTGAAAAACTGTTTTTT

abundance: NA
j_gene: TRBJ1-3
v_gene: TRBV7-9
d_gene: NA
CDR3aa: CASSLAAGNTIYF
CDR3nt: TGTGCCAGCAGCTTAGCCGCGGGAAACACCATATATTTT

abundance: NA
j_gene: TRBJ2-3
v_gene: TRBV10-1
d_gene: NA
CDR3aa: CASSGQRADTQYF
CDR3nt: TGCGCCAGCAGCGGGCAGCGGGCAGATACGCAGTATTTT

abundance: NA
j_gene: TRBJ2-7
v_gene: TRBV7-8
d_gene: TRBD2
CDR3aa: CASSPAGVTYEQYF
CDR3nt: TGTGCCAGCAGCCCAGCGGGGGTTACCTACGAGCAGTACTTC

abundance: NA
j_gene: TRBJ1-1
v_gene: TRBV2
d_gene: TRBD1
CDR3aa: CATSGQMNTEAFF
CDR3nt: TGTGCCACGTCGGGACAGATGAACACTGAAGCTTTCTTT

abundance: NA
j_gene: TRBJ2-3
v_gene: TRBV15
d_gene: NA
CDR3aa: CATSRDSIGQIHTDTQYF
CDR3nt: TGTGCCACCAGCAGAGATTCCATTGGACAGATCCACACAGATACGCAGTATTTT

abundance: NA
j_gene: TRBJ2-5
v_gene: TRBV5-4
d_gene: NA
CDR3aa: CASSLKYSETQYF
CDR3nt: TGTGCCAGCAGCTTGAAATATTCGGAGACCCAGTACTTC

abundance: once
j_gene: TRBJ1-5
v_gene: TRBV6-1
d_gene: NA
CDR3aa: CASSEPGTSGQPQHF
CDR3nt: TGTGCCAGCAGTGAACCGGGTACCAGCGGTCAGCCCCAGCATTTT

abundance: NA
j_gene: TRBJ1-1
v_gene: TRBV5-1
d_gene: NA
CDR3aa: CASSFGMEGTEAFF
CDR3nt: TGCGCCAGCAGCTTCGGGATGGAGGGGACTGAAGCTTTCTTT

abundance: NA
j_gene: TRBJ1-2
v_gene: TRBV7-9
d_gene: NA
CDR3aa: CASSDQGHYGYTF
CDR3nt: TGTGCCAGCAGCGATCAGGGCCACTATGGCTACACCTTC

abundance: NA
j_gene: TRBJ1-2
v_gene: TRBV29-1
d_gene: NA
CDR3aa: CSVDQVGVRGGGYTF
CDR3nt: TGCAGCGTTGATCAAGTCGGGGTCCGGGGAGGTGGCTACACCTTC

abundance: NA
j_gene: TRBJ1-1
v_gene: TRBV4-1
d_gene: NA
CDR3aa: CASSQDQGDTGMTDAFF
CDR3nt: TGCGCCAGCAGCCAAGATCAAGGGGATACAGGGATGACCGACGCTTTCTTT

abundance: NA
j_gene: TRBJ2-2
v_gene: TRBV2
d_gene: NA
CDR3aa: CASSERHLENTGELFF
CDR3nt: TGTGCCAGCAGTGAGAGACACCTCGAGAACACCGGGGAGCTGTTTTTT

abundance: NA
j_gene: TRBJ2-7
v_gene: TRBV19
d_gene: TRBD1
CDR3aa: CASSIALRDRGGYEQYF
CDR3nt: TGTGCCAGTAGTATAGCTTTAAGGGACAGGGGTGGCTACGAGCAGTACTTC

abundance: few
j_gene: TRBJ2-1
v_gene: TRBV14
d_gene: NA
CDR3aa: CASRPRTGSSYNEQFF
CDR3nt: TGTGCCAGCAGGCCAAGGACTGGAAGCTCCTACAATGAGCAGTTCTTC

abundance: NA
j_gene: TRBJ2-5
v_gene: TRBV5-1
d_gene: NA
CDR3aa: CASSFFDSQETQYF
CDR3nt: TGCGCCAGCAGCTTCTTCGACAGCCAAGAGACCCAGTACTTC

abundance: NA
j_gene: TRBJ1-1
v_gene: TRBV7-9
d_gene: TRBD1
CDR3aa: CASRTGGAEEAFF
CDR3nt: TGTGCCAGCAGGACAGGGGGCGCCGAGGAAGCTTTCTTT

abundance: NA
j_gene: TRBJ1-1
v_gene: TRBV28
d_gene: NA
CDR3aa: CASTPGGGNTEAFF
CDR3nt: TGTGCCAGCACCCCTGGGGGGGGGAACACTGAAGCTTTCTTT

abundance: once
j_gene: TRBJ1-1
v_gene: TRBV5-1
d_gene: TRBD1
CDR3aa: CASISGTGGNTEAFF
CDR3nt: TGCGCCAGCATATCCGGGACAGGGGGCAACACTGAAGCTTTCTTT

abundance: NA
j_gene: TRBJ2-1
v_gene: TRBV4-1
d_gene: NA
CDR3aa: CASSQGQVEQFF
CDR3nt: TGCGCCAGCAGCCAAGGTCAGGTTGAGCAGTTCTTC

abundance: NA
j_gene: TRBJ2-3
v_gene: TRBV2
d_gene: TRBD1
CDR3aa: CASAYGQQGASTDTQYF
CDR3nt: TGTGCCAGTGCTTACGGTCAGCAGGGGGCGAGCACAGATACGCAGTATTTT

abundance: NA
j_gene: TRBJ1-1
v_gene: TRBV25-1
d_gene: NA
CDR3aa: CASSDSPGTEAFF
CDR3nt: TGTGCCAGCAGTGACTCCCCGGGGACTGAAGCTTTCTTT

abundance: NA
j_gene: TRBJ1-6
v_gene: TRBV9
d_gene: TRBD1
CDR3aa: CASSHTGEIDSPLHF
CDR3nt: TGTGCCAGCAGTCATACAGGGGAAATCGATTCACCCCTCCACTTT

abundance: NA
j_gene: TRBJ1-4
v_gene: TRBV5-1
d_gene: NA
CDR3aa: CASSLAGRSEKLFF
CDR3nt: TGCGCCAGCAGCTTGGCAGGGAGGAGCGAAAAACTGTTTTTT

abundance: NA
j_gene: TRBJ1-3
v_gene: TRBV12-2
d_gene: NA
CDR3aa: CASRFSQGAHGNTIYF
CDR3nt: TGTGCAAGTCGCTTTAGCCAGGGGGCTCATGGAAACACCATATATTTT

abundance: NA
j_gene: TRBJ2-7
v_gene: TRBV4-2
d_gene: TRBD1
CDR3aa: CASSQDEGQATYEQYF
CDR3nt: TGTGCCAGCAGCCAAGATGAAGGACAGGCTACCTACGAGCAGTACTTC

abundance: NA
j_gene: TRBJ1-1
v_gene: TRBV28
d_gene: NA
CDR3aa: CASSALNTEAFF
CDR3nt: TGTGCCAGCAGTGCGTTGAACACTGAAGCTTTCTTT

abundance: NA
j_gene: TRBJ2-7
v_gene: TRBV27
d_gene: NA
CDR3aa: CASSLTGDRGYEQYF
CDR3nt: TGTGCCAGCAGTTTAACGGGGGATCGTGGCTACGAGCAGTACTTC

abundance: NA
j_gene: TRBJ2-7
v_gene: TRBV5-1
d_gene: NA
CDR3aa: CASSLGALTGGEQYF
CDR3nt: TGCGCCAGCAGCTTGGGGGCCCTGACAGGCGGCGAGCAGTACTTC